This T cell receptor beta chain comes out of a study of cytomegalovirus exposure and HLA in healthy donors. Notes on the study in general: A likely sequencing artifact accounted for one observed cluster of highly shared sequence variants.

Vbeta (60) and Jbeta (13) primers were used in the PCR. The table came from immunoSEQ multiplex PCR; TCRdb's copy has only in-frame clones and leaves some out. The sample lists 150,000 to 200,000 clones, approximately 82% occurring once. The V gene end was trimmed by 4 bases and the J gene end by 0 bases; junction bases not matched to a gene: 9. Germline CDR1 reads MNHNS; CDR2 reads SASEGT. The CDR3 sequence is 17 residues long. About this clone itself: Its antigen is still unknown.

This clonotype was sampled from a male donor in good health and CMV-seronegative. This chain joins TRBV6-1 and TRBJ1-5, with 7 bases matching TRBD1. The sequenced material came from PBMCs. Written as DNA, the CDR3 is TGTGCCAGCAGTGTCATCTTCGGGACAGATAGCAATCAGCCCCAGCATTTT. This sequence encodes CASSVIFGTDSNQPQHF.